Shown below are 21 T cell receptor beta chains from a single sample sequenced in a study of cytomegalovirus exposure and HLA in healthy donors. Some clones are missing from TCRdb's copy, which holds only in-frame ones; the method was immunoSEQ multiplex PCR. Among some 130,000 clones, about 80% were seen once, and the ten largest hold 30%. Material for sequencing was PBMCs. The receptors stem from a man aged 30 to 45 in good health and CMV-seropositive.

This clone came up many times. The CDR3 DNA reads as TGTGCCAGCAGTTCGCAACTTAATTCACCCCTCCACTTT. Residues: CASSSQLNSPLHF. The genes are TRBV6-6 and TRBJ1-6; no reliable D call. The V and J ends lost 4 bases and 6 bases respectively, with 7 bases between them. The CDR3 runs to 13 residues. Germline V gene data show CDR1 as MNHNY and CDR2 as SVGAGI (reference sequence).

CDR3 bases: TGTGCCAGCAGCTTAGGGGGGGGCTCCTACGAGCAGTACTTC. It yields the protein CASSLGGGSYEQYF. The J gene is TRBJ2-7, the V gene TRBV7-2, with TRBD2 identical over 7 bases. The CDR3 is 14 amino acids. Germline assignment: CDR1 SGHTA and CDR2 FQGNSA. V lost 1 base and J lost 0; bases outside the gene matches: 0.

CDR3 nucleotides: TGTGCCAGCAGCCTCAGGATAGGGGGCGGTTCCTACGAGCAGTACTTC. The encoded protein is CASSLRIGGGSYEQYF. V usage is TRBV5-5 and J usage is TRBJ2-7; 7 nucleotides align to TRBD1. Germline values: CDR1 SGHKS, CDR2 YYEKEE (reference sequence). The length of the CDR3 is 16 residues. V shed 4 bases and J 1 base; nucleotides not matched to a gene: 11.

V is TRBV10-3 and J is TRBJ2-6; 9 bases align to TRBD1. The germline V gene encodes CDR1 ENHRY and CDR2 SYGVKD. The CDR3 runs to 15 residues. The trim removed 10 bases at V and 2 bases at J, leaving 6 bases unmatched. The CDR3 DNA reads TGTGCCACCTCCGACAGGGGGACTGGGGCCAACGTCCTGACTTTC. Translated: CATSDRGTGANVLTF.

This clone was observed at least ten times. This chain joins TRBV5-4 and TRBJ1-4; D is undetermined. Germline V gives CDR1 SGHNT, CDR2 YYREEE (reference sequence). The CDR3 spans 14 residues. The germline V and J ends were trimmed by 4 bases and 8 bases, with 15 bases remaining between them. CDR3 residues: CASSRSGGGEKLFF. The CDR3 nucleotides are TGTGCCAGCAGCCGATCAGGTGGCGGGGAAAAACTGTTTTTT.

The chain employs TRBV5-1 and TRBJ1-1; no definite D call. CDR1 and CDR2 from the germline V gene are SGHRS and YFSETQ. Between the trimmed V and J ends, which lost 0 bases and 6 bases, there was a span of 12 bases. The CDR3 runs to 14 residues. The CDR3 reads CASSLGGDGAEAFF. In DNA, the CDR3 is TGCGCCAGCAGCTTGGGCGGGGATGGGGCTGAAGCTTTCTTT.

The chain employs TRBV7-3 and TRBJ2-1; D gene ambiguous. The germline V gene encodes CDR1 SGHTA and CDR2 FQGTGA. The length of the CDR3 is 13 residues. The V end lost 2 bases, the J end lost 9 bases, and 11 bases lay between the germline ends. This CDR3 reads CASSLVSLSEQFF. Here the CDR3 DNA reads TGTGCCAGCAGCTTAGTATCGCTAAGTGAGCAGTTCTTC. The variable domain in full, with the rest retrieved from reference TRBV7-3 and TRBJ2-1, is GAGVSQTPSNKVTEKGKYVELRCDPISGHTALYWYRQSLGQGPEFLIYFQGTGAADDSGLPNDRFFAVRPEGSVSTLKIQRTERGDSAVYLCASSLVSLSEQFFGPGTRLTVL.

V gene TRBV2 combines with J gene TRBJ1-3; D is unclear. This CDR3 spans 15 amino acids. V gave up 0 bases and J gave up 1 base, with 7 bases separating them. Per germline, CDR1 SNHLY and CDR2 FYNNEI. In nucleotides, the CDR3 is TGTGCCAGCAGTGAAGCGGTAGCTTCTGGAAACACCATATATTTT. Encoded protein: CASSEAVASGNTIYF.

With regard to this clone: Other DNA sequences of this sample code for an identical CDR3. The chain uses TRBV9 and TRBJ2-1; D call uncertain. The length of the CDR3 is 14 residues. V gave up 0 bases and J gave up 5 bases, with 9 bases separating them. CDR1 and CDR2 from the germline V gene are SGDLS and YYNGEE. This CDR3 reads CASSVATGHNEQFF. Written as DNA, the CDR3 is TGTGCCAGCAGCGTAGCTACTGGGCACAATGAGCAGTTCTTC.

This chain links TRBV6-1 with TRBJ1-5; 8 nucleotides match TRBD1. Germline V gene lookup returns CDR1 MNHNS and CDR2 SASEGT. The CDR3 loop spans 14 amino acids. Losses at the gene ends were 7 bases for V and 2 bases for J; bases not matched to a gene: 4. CDR3 protein: CASIGGQGNQPQHF. The CDR3, as DNA: TGTGCCAGCATAGGGGGACAGGGCAATCAGCCCCAGCATTTT.

The rearrangement joins TRBV2 to TRBJ1-1; 7 bases are shared with TRBD1. This CDR3 is built from 14 residues. The V segment lost 8 bases and the J segment 0 bases; nucleotides outside the gene matches: 6. From germline, CDR1 is SNHLY and CDR2 FYNNEI. CDR3 sequence reads: CASSRGGMNTEAFF. CDR3 coding DNA: TGTGCCAGCTCCCGAGGGGGCATGAACACTGAAGCTTTCTTT. Looking up the rest from reference TRBV2 and TRBJ1-1 gives the full variable domain: EPEVTQTPSHQVTQMGQEVILRCVPISNHLYFYWYRQILGQKVEFLVSFYNNEISEKSEIFDDQFSVERPDGSNFTLKIRSTKLEDSAMYFCASSRGGMNTEAFFGQGTRLTVV.

This chain uses TRBV10-3 with TRBJ2-3; 7 nucleotides line up with TRBD2. Unmatched junction bases numbered 8, after V lost 4 bases and J lost 1 base. Per the germline V gene, CDR1 is ENHRY and CDR2 is SYGVKD. The CDR3 extends over 16 amino acids. CDR3 loop: CAISGGLAGRTDTQYF. CDR3 coding DNA: TGTGCCATCAGTGGGGGGTTAGCGGGTCGCACAGATACGCAGTATTTT.

The chain has TRBV25-1 and TRBJ2-7; D may be TRBD2 (6 bases). Germline CDR1 is MGHDK and CDR2 is SYGVNS. With 10 bases removed from V and 3 bases from J, the gap between germline ends came to 22 bases. The CDR3 is made up of 15 amino acids. The CDR3 reads CATGNSAGGNYEQYF. The CDR3 nucleotides read TGTGCCACAGGAAACAGTGCCGGGGGAAACTACGAGCAGTACTTC.

The chain combines TRBV27 with TRBJ1-6; 10 bases fit TRBD1. Germline CDR1 and CDR2: MNHEY and SMNVEV (reference sequence). V lost 4 bases to trimming and J lost 9 bases; unmatched junction nucleotides: 6. The CDR3 spans 15 residues. CDR3 residues: CASSSPGQGTSPLHF. The CDR3 nucleotides are TGTGCCAGCAGTTCACCGGGACAGGGGACTTCACCCCTCCACTTT.

The table lists this clone with a few counts. J is TRBJ1-2 and V is TRBV10-1, with 7 bases that match TRBD1. Trimming at V came to 3 bases and at J to 3 bases, leaving 7 bases not matched to a gene. The CDR3 runs to 15 residues. The germline V gene has CDR1 WNHNN and CDR2 SYGVQD (reference sequence). Here the CDR3 reads CASSDFQGDYYGYTF. The CDR3 DNA follows: TGCGCCAGCAGTGATTTCCAGGGGGATTACTATGGCTACACCTTC.

This chain joins TRBV6-5 and TRBJ2-4; 7 nucleotides agree with TRBD1. The V and J ends lost 6 bases and 3 bases, in that order; junction bases with no gene match: 8. This CDR3 is built from 15 residues. Germline CDR1 reads MNHEY; CDR2 reads SVGAGI. The CDR3 bases are TGTGCCAGCAGATCAACAGGGGTCAACAAAAACATTCAGTACTTC. Translated: CASRSTGVNKNIQYF.

The CDR3 DNA sequence: TGTGCCAGCACAGGGTACGATGAGCAGTTCTTC. As protein: CASTGYDEQFF. The chain joins TRBV2 to TRBJ2-1; D possibly corresponds to TRBD1 (5 bases). Trimming removed 7 bases from V and 8 bases from J, with 9 bases in between. The CDR3 has 11 residues. Germline V gene lookup returns CDR1 SNHLY and CDR2 FYNNEI.

As DNA, the CDR3 is TGTGCCAGCAGCGTACAGGGGGTTTCCTACAATGAGCAGTTCTTC. Protein sequence: CASSVQGVSYNEQFF. This chain uses TRBV7-2 with TRBJ2-1, with 8 bases matching TRBD1. The CDR3 spans 15 residues. The germline V gene encodes CDR1 SGHTA and CDR2 FQGNSA. With V trimmed by 5 bases and J by 1 base, 4 bases remained unmatched.

The V gene is TRBV9, the J gene TRBJ2-5; 10 bases agree with TRBD1. The V gene end was trimmed by 3 bases and the J gene end by 4 bases; junction bases not matched to a gene: 6. This CDR3 contains 15 residues. Germline V gene sequence: CDR1 SGDLS, CDR2 YYNGEE. CDR3 nucleotides: TGTGCCAGCAGCGCCGGGGACAGGGGAAGAGAGACCCAGTACTTC. This encodes CASSAGDRGRETQYF.

This rearrangement joins TRBV5-6 to TRBJ2-7; TRBD2 is a possible D gene (6 bases). V lost 7 bases, J lost 3 bases, and 20 bases lay in between. The germline CDR1 and CDR2 sequences are SGHDT and YYEEEE. The CDR3 covers 15 residues. In DNA form, the CDR3 reads TGTGCCAGCTGCCCCGGGAGCGGGTGTGACTACGAGCAGTACTTC. Protein product: CASCPGSGCDYEQYF. Supplemented by reference TRBV5-6 and TRBJ2-7, the full variable domain reads DAGVTQSPTHLIKTRGQQVTLRCSPKSGHDTVSWYQQALGQGPQFIFQYYEEEERQRGNFPDRFSGHQFPNYSSELNVNALLLGDSALYLCASCPGSGCDYEQYFGPGTRLTVT.

This chain connects TRBV5-1 to TRBJ1-2, with 8 nucleotides matching TRBD1. V gave up 0 bases and J gave up 4 bases; unmatched junction bases: 5. The CDR3 has 15 residues. Germline lookup yields CDR1 SGHRS and CDR2 YFSETQ. CDR3 nucleotide sequence: TGCGCCAGCAGCTTGGATTGGACAGGGACCTATGGCTACACCTTC. It yields the protein CASSLDWTGTYGYTF.